The rows below give T cell receptor beta chains drawn from one sample of a study of glioma-infiltrating T cells. TCRdb reprocessed the multiplex PCR reads with MiXCR, giving one entry per CDR3 protein. The data contain some 22,000 distinct CDR3 sequences, around 25% of them singletons. Sequencing was performed on glioma tissue, nonneoplastic brain tissue, or PBMCs (not recorded which). The receptor set was obtained from a human donor with low-grade glioma or glioblastoma, undergoing nonglioma brain surgery, or in good health (not recorded which). Each CDR3 is given with its conserved first and last residue. Each record gives: D gene, V gene, clone size, J gene, CDR3 protein, CDR3 DNA. D genes are given only for firm matches. Some rows mark clone size as missing; the rest say once, few, many or name a class of expanded clone.

D: TRBD2
V: TRBV20-1
size: .
J: TRBJ2-3
CDR3: CSAKLAGGPDTQYF
DNA: TGCAGTGCAAAACTAGCGGGGGGGCCAGATACGCAGTATTTT

D: .
V: TRBV29-1
size: .
J: TRBJ1-1
CDR3: CSVEGVSSTEAFF
DNA: TGCAGCGTCGAGGGGGTCTCGAGCACTGAAGCTTTCTTT

D: .
V: TRBV4-3
size: few
J: TRBJ2-2
CDR3: CASSLVTRPGHGYTGELFF
DNA: TGCGCCAGCAGCCTGGTAACCAGACCGGGACACGGCTACACCGGGGAGCTGTTTTTT

D: .
V: TRBV27
size: many
J: TRBJ1-5
CDR3: CASSLGGGRVDQPQHF
DNA: TGTGCCAGCAGTTTAGGAGGAGGTCGTGTAGATCAGCCCCAGCATTTT

D: .
V: TRBV10-2
size: .
J: TRBJ1-1
CDR3: CASRDPGRTEAFF
DNA: TGCGCCAGCAGAGATCCTGGGCGCACTGAAGCTTTCTTT

D: .
V: TRBV20-1
size: many
J: TRBJ2-3
CDR3: CSAARGASTDTQYF
DNA: TGCAGTGCTGCGAGGGGGGCTAGCACAGATACGCAGTATTTT

D: .
V: TRBV5-1
size: few
J: TRBJ1-2
CDR3: CASSLWGADYGYTF
DNA: TGCGCCAGCAGCTTATGGGGGGCGGACTATGGCTACACCTTC

D: .
V: TRBV20-1
size: medium-sized
J: TRBJ2-7
CDR3: CSARDAVLSTYEQYF
DNA: TGCAGTGCTAGAGATGCGGTACTCTCAACTTACGAGCAGTACTTC

D: .
V: TRBV6-6
size: many
J: TRBJ2-7
CDR3: CASSYVNEQYF
DNA: TGTGCCAGCAGTTACGTCAACGAGCAGTACTTC

D: .
V: TRBV28
size: many
J: TRBJ2-7
CDR3: CASTDSSTYEQYF
DNA: TGTGCCAGCACGGACAGCAGTACCTACGAGCAGTACTTC

D: TRBD2
V: TRBV12-3/TRBV12-4
size: .
J: TRBJ2-3
CDR3: CASPISGGPDTQYF
DNA: TGTGCCAGCCCCATAAGCGGGGGGCCTGATACGCAGTATTTT

D: TRBD1
V: TRBV11-1
size: .
J: TRBJ1-2
CDR3: CASSVGQGYGYTF
DNA: TGTGCCAGCAGCGTCGGACAGGGCTATGGCTACACCTTC

D: .
V: TRBV2
size: many
J: TRBJ2-1
CDR3: CASRFMGSSYNEQFF
DNA: TGTGCCAGCAGGTTCATGGGGAGCTCCTACAATGAGCAGTTCTTC

D: .
V: TRBV7-2
size: .
J: TRBJ1-1
CDR3: CASSLGQSNTGAFF
DNA: TGTGCCAGCAGCTTAGGGCAGTCGAACACTGGAGCTTTCTTT

D: .
V: TRBV7-3
size: few
J: TRBJ2-4
CDR3: CASSLTGREAKNIQYF
DNA: TGTGCCAGCAGCTTAACCGGCCGTGAGGCCAAAAACATTCAGTACTTC

D: .
V: TRBV29-1
size: .
J: TRBJ1-2
CDR3: CSVEGGYTF
DNA: TGCAGCGTTGAAGGGGGCTACACCTTC

D: TRBD2
V: TRBV6-1
size: many
J: TRBJ2-3
CDR3: CASSPGTSFGDTQYF
DNA: TGTGCCAGCAGTCCCGGGACTAGCTTCGGAGATACGCAGTATTTT

D: .
V: TRBV7-9
size: .
J: TRBJ1-5
CDR3: CASSLGGTRREPQHF
DNA: TGTGCCAGCAGCTTGGGCGGGACGAGGAGAGAGCCCCAGCATTTT

D: .
V: TRBV7-2
size: .
J: TRBJ1-3
CDR3: CASSLGAGYGNTIYF
DNA: TGTGCCAGCAGCTTAGGGGCGGGCTATGGAAACACCATATATTTT

D: .
V: TRBV11-2
size: many
J: TRBJ2-1
CDR3: CASRLSGSYNEQFF
DNA: TGTGCCAGTAGATTATCGGGTTCCTACAATGAGCAGTTCTTC

D: .
V: TRBV15
size: many
J: TRBJ2-3
CDR3: CATSRVRSADTQYF
DNA: TGTGCCACCAGCAGAGTCAGGTCTGCAGATACGCAGTATTTT

D: .
V: TRBV7-2
size: many
J: TRBJ1-1
CDR3: CASSYGGSNTEAFF
DNA: TGTGCCAGCAGCTATGGCGGATCGAACACTGAAGCTTTCTTT

D: TRBD1
V: TRBV27
size: many
J: TRBJ2-7
CDR3: CASSPYRGRNGEQYF
DNA: TGTGCCAGCAGTCCGTACAGGGGGCGAAATGGGGAGCAGTACTTC

D: .
V: TRBV29-1
size: many
J: TRBJ2-5
CDR3: CSVASGQETQYF
DNA: TGCAGCGTTGCGAGCGGGCAAGAGACCCAGTACTTC

D: .
V: TRBV7-9
size: .
J: TRBJ1-3
CDR3: CASSLGHSGNTIYF
DNA: TGTGCCAGCAGCTTAGGACATAGTGGAAACACCATATATTTT

D: .
V: TRBV6-1
size: medium-sized
J: TRBJ2-7
CDR3: CASSELQGFYEQYF
DNA: TGTGCCAGCAGCGAGCTACAGGGATTCTACGAGCAGTACTTC